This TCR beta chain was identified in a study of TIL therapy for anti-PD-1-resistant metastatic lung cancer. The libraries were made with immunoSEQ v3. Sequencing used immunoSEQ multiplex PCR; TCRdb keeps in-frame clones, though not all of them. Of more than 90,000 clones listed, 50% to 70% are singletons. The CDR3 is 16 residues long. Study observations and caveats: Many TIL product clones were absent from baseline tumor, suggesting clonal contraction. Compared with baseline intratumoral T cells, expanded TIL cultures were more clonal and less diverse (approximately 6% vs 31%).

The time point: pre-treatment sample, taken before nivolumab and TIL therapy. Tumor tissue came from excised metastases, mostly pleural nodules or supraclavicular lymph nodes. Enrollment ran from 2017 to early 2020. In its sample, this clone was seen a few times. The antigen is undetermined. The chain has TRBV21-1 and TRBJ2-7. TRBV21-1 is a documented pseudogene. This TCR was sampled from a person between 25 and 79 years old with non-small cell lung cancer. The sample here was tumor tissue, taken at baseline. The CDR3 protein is CASSTVGTTLKYEQYF. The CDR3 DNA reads TGTGCCAGCAGCACGGTCGGGACCACCCTAAAGTACGAGCAGTACTTC.